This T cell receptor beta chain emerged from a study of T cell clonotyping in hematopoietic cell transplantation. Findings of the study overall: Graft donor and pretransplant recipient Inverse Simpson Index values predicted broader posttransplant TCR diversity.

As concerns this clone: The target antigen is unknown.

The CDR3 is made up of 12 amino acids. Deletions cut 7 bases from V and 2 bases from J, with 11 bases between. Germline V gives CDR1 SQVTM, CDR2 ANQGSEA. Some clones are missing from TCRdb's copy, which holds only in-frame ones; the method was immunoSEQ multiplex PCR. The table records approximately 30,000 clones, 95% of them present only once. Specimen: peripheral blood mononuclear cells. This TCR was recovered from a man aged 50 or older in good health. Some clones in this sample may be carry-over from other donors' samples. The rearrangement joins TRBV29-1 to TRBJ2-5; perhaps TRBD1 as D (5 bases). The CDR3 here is CSGQGLQETQYF. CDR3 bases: TGCAGCGGCCAGGGTTTACAAGAGACCCAGTACTTC.